The next 21 T cell receptor beta chains were all read from a single sample in a study of blood T cell repertoires in COVID-19. Assay: immunoSEQ multiplex PCR; the TCRdb copy retains only in-frame clones and omits some. The sample consists of fewer than 250,000 clones, 70% to 90% of them appearing once. The specimen was peripheral blood. These receptors were obtained from a young man with acute or convalescent COVID-19.

The V gene is TRBV6-2 or TRBV6-3, the J gene TRBJ2-4, with 12 bases that match TRBD2. The V and J ends lost 2 bases and 1 base, in that order; junction bases with no gene match: 9. The CDR3 is 19 amino acids. The germline gives CDR1 MNHEY, CDR2 SVGEGT. The chain's CDR3 is CASSYPLAGGESAKNIQYF. The CDR3 DNA is TGTGCCAGCAGTTACCCACTAGCGGGAGGAGAATCGGCCAAAAACATTCAGTACTTC.

The rearrangement joins TRBV5-1 to TRBJ2-6, with D possibly matching TRBD2 (6 bases). Germline V gene sequence: CDR1 SGHRS, CDR2 YFSETQ. The CDR3 has 16 amino acids. V lost 5 bases, J lost 2 bases, and 14 bases lay in between. The CDR3, as DNA: TGCGCCAGCAGGGCGGCTAGCGCAGCTGGGGCCAACGTCCTGACTTTC. It encodes CASRAASAAGANVLTF.

The V call is TRBV10-3, the J call TRBJ1-1; 8 nucleotides align to TRBD1. Germline trimming cut 8 bases from V and 1 base from J; bases unmatched to any gene: 12. Looked up from germline, CDR1 is ENHRY and CDR2 is SYGVKD. The CDR3 sequence is 16 residues long. Here the CDR3 DNA reads TGTGCCATCGACAGGGGACGGCGAGGGGGGAACACTGAAGCTTTCTTT. Its protein product is CAIDRGRRGGNTEAFF.

The sample holds one count of this clone. The chain uses TRBV5-6 and TRBJ2-3; 8 bases fit TRBD1. V was pared by 3 bases and J by 6 bases, with 3 bases of the junction left unmatched. Germline assignment: CDR1 SGHDT and CDR2 YYEEEE. This CDR3 has 13 residues. The CDR3 spells CASSSYRGDTQYF. The CDR3 DNA sequence: TGTGCCAGCAGCTCCTACAGGGGGGATACGCAGTATTTT.

The chain carries TRBV27 and TRBJ2-3, with 10 nucleotides matching TRBD2. Trimming at V came to 5 bases and at J to 6 bases, leaving 23 bases not matched to a gene. Germline V gene lookup returns CDR1 MNHEY and CDR2 SMNVEV (reference sequence). This CDR3 comprises 20 residues. This chain's CDR3 is CASSTRGRRLAGSNRDTQYF. The CDR3 nucleotides read TGTGCCAGCAGTACCAGGGGCAGGCGACTAGCGGGTAGCAATAGGGATACGCAGTATTTT.

V usage is TRBV5-1 and J usage is TRBJ1-1; 7 nucleotides match TRBD1. The CDR3 is 16 amino acids. Germline lookup yields CDR1 SGHRS and CDR2 YFSETQ. With 0 bases clipped from V and 4 bases from J, the junction kept 9 bases outside the gene matches. CDR3 DNA: TGCGCCAGCAGCTTGGATAGAGGGGGCGGAGGCACTGAAGCTTTCTTT. It translates to CASSLDRGGGGTEAFF.

The chain has TRBV7-3 and TRBJ1-1; a possible D gene is TRBD1 (6 bases). The germline V gene has CDR1 SGHTA and CDR2 FQGTGA. Trimming cost V 2 bases and J 7 bases, with 14 bases left between them. The CDR3 is 14 residues long. CDR3 coding DNA: TGTGCCAGCAGCTTAGGGGGCGCAGTAAATGAAGCTTTCTTT. This translates into CASSLGGAVNEAFF.

The V and J genes are TRBV7-9 and TRBJ2-2, with 10 bases aligning to TRBD2. This CDR3 is built from 15 residues. The germline V gene has CDR1 SEHNR and CDR2 FQNEAQ (reference sequence). V shed 1 base and J 6 bases; nucleotides not matched to a gene: 2. CDR3 in amino acids: CASSLGLAGAGELFF. CDR3 DNA sequence: TGTGCCAGCAGCTTAGGCCTAGCGGGAGCCGGGGAGCTGTTTTTT.

J is TRBJ2-7 and V is TRBV27; D possibly corresponds to TRBD1 (6 bases). Looked up from germline, CDR1 is MNHEY and CDR2 is SMNVEV (reference sequence). V was shortened by 3 bases and J by 2 bases, with 8 bases between the two germline ends. The CDR3 sequence is 13 residues long. The CDR3 reads CASSFNRAYEQYF. As DNA, the CDR3 is TGTGCCAGCAGTTTCAACAGGGCCTACGAGCAGTACTTC.

The chain links TRBV29-1 to TRBJ2-7, with D possibly being TRBD2 (5 bases). CDR1 SQVTM and CDR2 ANQGSEA come from the germline V gene. The CDR3 length is 13 residues. Trimming left V 6 bases short and J 6 bases short, with 18 bases between. CDR3: CSVNDTPAGEQYF. The CDR3 bases are TGCAGCGTCAACGACACCCCTGCGGGCGAGCAGTACTTC.

This chain connects TRBV18 to TRBJ2-3, with TRBD1 matching over 7 bases. The CDR3 is 15 amino acids. Germline-derived CDR1 and CDR2 are KGHSH and LQKENI. Trimming removed 6 bases from V and 3 bases from J; junction bases left unmatched: 9. CDR3 sequence: CASSSGQLKTDTQYF. The CDR3, as DNA: TGTGCCAGCTCCTCGGGACAGCTTAAGACAGATACGCAGTATTTT.

This clone has a handful of counts. V usage is TRBV30 and J usage is TRBJ1-3, with TRBD1 as a possible D gene (6 bases). This CDR3 is built from 15 residues. Germline loops: CDR1 GTSNPN, CDR2 SVGIG (reference sequence). V dropped 1 base and J dropped 7 bases, with 17 bases sitting between them. CDR3 loop: CAWSAEGGYLNTIYF. CDR3 DNA: TGTGCCTGGAGTGCCGAAGGGGGATATTTGAACACCATATATTTT. Using reference TRBV30 and TRBJ1-3 for the parts outside the CDR3, the full variable domain is SQTIHQWPATLVQPVGSPLSLECTVEGTSNPNLYWYRQAAGRGLQLLFYSVGIGQISSEVPQNLSASRPQDRQFILSSKKLLLSDSGFYLCAWSAEGGYLNTIYFGEGSWLTVV.

The chain's CDR3 is CASSSSPQGARSGELFF. CDR3 sequence (DNA): TGTGCCAGCAGCTCCTCCCCACAGGGGGCGAGGTCCGGGGAGCTGTTTTTT. The J gene is TRBJ2-2, the V gene TRBV5-5; 9 positions match TRBD1. The J segment lost 6 bases and the V segment lost 3 bases, leaving 12 bases of the junction unmatched. Germline CDR1 is SGHKS and CDR2 is YYEKEE (reference sequence). This CDR3 is 17 amino acids long. The full variable domain, with the rest looked up from reference TRBV5-5 and TRBJ2-2, is DAGVTQSPTHLIKTRGQQVTLRCSPISGHKSVSWYQQVLGQGPQFIFQYYEKEERGRGNFPDRFSARQFPNYSSELNVNALLLGDSALYLCASSSSPQGARSGELFFGEGSRLTVL.

The chain uses TRBV28 and TRBJ1-5; D is unclear. The CDR3 extends over 11 amino acids. The V and J ends lost 5 bases and 12 bases respectively, with 11 bases between them. The germline V gene encodes CDR1 MDHEN and CDR2 SYDVKM. CDR3: CASSIAGFQHF. The CDR3 DNA sequence: TGTGCCAGCAGTATCGCAGGCTTCCAGCATTTT.

CDR3 amino acids: CASSARDLHNEQFF. The CDR3 DNA sequence: TGTGCCAGCAGCGCCAGGGACTTACACAATGAGCAGTTCTTC. The chain carries TRBV9 and TRBJ2-1; perhaps TRBD2 as D (6 bases). Deletions cut 3 bases from V and 5 bases from J, with 12 bases between. CDR3 length equals 14 residues. CDR1 is SGDLS, CDR2 YYNGEE, per germline. Variable domain in full (rest from reference TRBV9 and TRBJ2-1): DSGVTQTPKHLITATGQRVTLRCSPRSGDLSVYWYQQSLDQGLQFLIQYYNGEERAKGNILERFSAQQFPDLHSELNLSSLELGDSALYFCASSARDLHNEQFFGPGTRLTVL.

V usage is TRBV27 and J usage is TRBJ2-7; D ambiguous. Germline assignment: CDR1 MNHEY and CDR2 SMNVEV (reference sequence). Trimming shortened V by 3 bases and J by 9 bases, and 15 bases separated the two germline ends. The CDR3 contains 13 residues. CDR3 residues: CASSLNRASRQYF. The CDR3 DNA is TGTGCCAGCAGTTTGAATCGTGCCTCGCGGCAGTACTTC.

This clone was picked up a small number of times. The CDR3 sequence: CASSQGGVYTEAFF. CDR3 in DNA: TGTGCCAGCAGTCAAGGGGGGGTGTACACTGAAGCTTTCTTT. This sequence joins TRBV7-3 and TRBJ1-1; D might be TRBD1 (6 bases). V lost 6 bases to trimming and J lost 3 bases, with 14 bases between them. Germline-derived CDR1 and CDR2 are SGHTA and FQGTGA. This CDR3 is built from 14 residues.

The chain uses TRBV10-1 and TRBJ2-3, with 11 bases fitting TRBD2. The CDR3 spans 15 residues. Trimming cost V 5 bases and J 3 bases; bases outside gene matches: 4. From germline, CDR1 is WNHNN and CDR2 SYGVQD (reference sequence). The CDR3 reads CASSLAGGPTDTQYF. The CDR3 bases are TGCGCCAGCAGTTTAGCGGGAGGGCCAACAGATACGCAGTATTTT.

This clone was picked up one time. This chain links TRBV5-1 with TRBJ1-4; 12 bases fit TRBD1. Trimming cost V 3 bases and J 7 bases; bases outside gene matches: 4. The CDR3 is made up of 15 amino acids. In germline, CDR1 is SGHRS, CDR2 YFSETQ. The CDR3 loop reads CASSSGTGGIEKLFF. CDR3 nucleotides: TGCGCCAGCAGCTCCGGGACAGGGGGCATTGAAAAACTGTTTTTT.

J is TRBJ1-5 and V is TRBV11-2; 8 nucleotides match TRBD1. J was trimmed by 3 bases and V by 5 bases; bases with no gene match: 12. The germline V gene has CDR1 SGHAT and CDR2 FQNNGV. The CDR3 has 17 amino acids. The CDR3 protein is CASSPTTGTGLNQPQHF. CDR3 nucleotide sequence: TGTGCCAGCAGCCCTACCACCGGGACAGGACTCAATCAGCCCCAGCATTTT.

This chain links TRBV2 with TRBJ1-2; TRBD1 is a possible D gene (5 bases). In germline, CDR1 is SNHLY, CDR2 FYNNEI. CDR3 length: 12 residues. The V and J ends lost 5 bases and 6 bases respectively, with 10 bases between them. The CDR3 is CASSPGVDGYTF. CDR3 DNA: TGTGCCAGCAGTCCGGGGGTTGATGGCTACACCTTC.